The following is a T cell receptor (beta chain) sequence with its context. The data originate from a study of blood T cell repertoires in COVID-19. Study at large: Acute and convalescent COVID-19 specimens originated in the United States, Italy and Spain. T cells, B-cell-depleted T cells, or PBMCs provided the cDNA or gDNA that served as material.

Authors' data handling: The assay estimated nucleated cells by amplifying reference gene primers. The protocol was immunoSEQ multiplex PCR, while the TCRdb copy is restricted to in-frame clones and leaves out a portion. The D gene and trimming were derived from the DNA, and the V and J assignments and clone size from that table. In the table there are 60,000 to 80,000 clones, over 75% of which are singletons. This TCR was recovered from a man in his fifties or sixties with acute or convalescent COVID-19. Sequences were obtained from peripheral blood.

CDR3 sequence reads: CASSVVQGANEQFF. DNA of the CDR3: TGTGCCAGCAGCGTTGTGCAAGGGGCCAATGAGCAGTTCTTC. The chain uses TRBV9 and TRBJ2-1, with a weak D call TRBD1 (5 bases). Trimming pared 2 bases from V and 6 bases from J, leaving 12 bases between. CDR1 is SGDLS, CDR2 YYNGEE, per germline. The CDR3 consists of 14 residues.